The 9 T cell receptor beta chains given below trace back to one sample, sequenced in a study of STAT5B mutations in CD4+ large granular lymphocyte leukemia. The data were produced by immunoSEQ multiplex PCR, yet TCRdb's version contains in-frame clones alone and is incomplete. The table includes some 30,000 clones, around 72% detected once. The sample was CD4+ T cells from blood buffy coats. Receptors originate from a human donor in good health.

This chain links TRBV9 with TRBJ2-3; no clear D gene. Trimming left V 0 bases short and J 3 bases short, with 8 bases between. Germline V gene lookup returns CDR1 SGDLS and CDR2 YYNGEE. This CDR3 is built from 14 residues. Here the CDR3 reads CASSVGLTTDTQYF. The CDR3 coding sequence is TGTGCCAGCAGCGTAGGTCTCACAACAGATACGCAGTATTTT.

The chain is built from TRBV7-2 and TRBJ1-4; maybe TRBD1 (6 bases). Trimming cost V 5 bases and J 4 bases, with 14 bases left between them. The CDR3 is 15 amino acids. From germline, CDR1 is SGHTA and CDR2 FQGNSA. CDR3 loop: CASSPEGGVNEKLFF. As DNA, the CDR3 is TGTGCCAGCAGCCCTGAGGGGGGAGTTAATGAAAAACTGTTTTTT.

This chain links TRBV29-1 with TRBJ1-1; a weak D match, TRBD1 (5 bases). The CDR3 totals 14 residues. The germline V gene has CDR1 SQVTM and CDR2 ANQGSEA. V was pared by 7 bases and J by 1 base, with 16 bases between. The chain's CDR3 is CSGKRGGTNTEAFF. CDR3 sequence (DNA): TGCAGCGGGAAACGGGGGGGGACGAACACTGAAGCTTTCTTT.

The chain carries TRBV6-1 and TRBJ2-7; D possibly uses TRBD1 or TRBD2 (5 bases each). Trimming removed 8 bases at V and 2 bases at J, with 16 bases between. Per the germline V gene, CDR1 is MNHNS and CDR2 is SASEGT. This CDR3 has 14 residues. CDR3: CASVRFGGAYEQYF. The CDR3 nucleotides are TGTGCCAGCGTGAGGTTTGGGGGAGCCTACGAGCAGTACTTC.

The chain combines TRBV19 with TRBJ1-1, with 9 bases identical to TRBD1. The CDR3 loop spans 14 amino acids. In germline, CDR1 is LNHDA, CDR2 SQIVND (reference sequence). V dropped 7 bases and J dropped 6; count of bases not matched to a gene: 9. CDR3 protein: CASTLTGGEPEAFF. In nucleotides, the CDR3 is TGTGCCAGTACCCTTACAGGGGGCGAGCCTGAAGCTTTCTTT.

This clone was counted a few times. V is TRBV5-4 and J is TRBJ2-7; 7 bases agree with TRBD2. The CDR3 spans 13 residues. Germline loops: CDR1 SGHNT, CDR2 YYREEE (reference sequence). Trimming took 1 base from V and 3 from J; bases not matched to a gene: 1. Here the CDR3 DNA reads TGTGCCAGCAGCTTGCGGGAGGACTACGAGCAGTACTTC. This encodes CASSLREDYEQYF.

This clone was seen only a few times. The CDR3, as DNA: TGTGCCAGCAGTAGGTCCGGACAGGGGGCGACTGAAGCTTTCTTT. The encoded protein is CASSRSGQGATEAFF. The V gene is TRBV6-5, the J gene TRBJ1-1, with 11 bases matching TRBD1. CDR3 size: 15 residues. After removal of 5 bases from V and 5 bases from J, the junction contained 7 bases not matched to a gene. Germline loops: CDR1 MNHEY, CDR2 SVGAGI.

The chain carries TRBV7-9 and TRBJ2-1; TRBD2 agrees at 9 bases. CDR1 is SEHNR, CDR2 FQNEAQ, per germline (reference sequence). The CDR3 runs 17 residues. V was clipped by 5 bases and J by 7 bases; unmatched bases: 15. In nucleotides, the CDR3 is TGTGCCAGCAGCGCCGTCCTAGCGGGGTCCGGCGGAAATGAGCAGTTCTTC. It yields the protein CASSAVLAGSGGNEQFF.

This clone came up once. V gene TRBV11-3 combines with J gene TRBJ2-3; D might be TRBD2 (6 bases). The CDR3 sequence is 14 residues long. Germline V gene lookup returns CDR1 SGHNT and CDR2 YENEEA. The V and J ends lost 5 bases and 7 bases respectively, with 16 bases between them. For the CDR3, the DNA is TGTGCCAGCAGCGCCCGGGACTCCGCAAATACGCAGTATTTT. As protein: CASSARDSANTQYF. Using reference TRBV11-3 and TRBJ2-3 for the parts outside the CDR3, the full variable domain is EAGVVQSPRYKIIEKKQPVAFWCNPISGHNTLYWYLQNLGQGPELLIRYENEEAVDDSQLPKDRFSAERLKGVDSTLKIQPAELGDSAVYLCASSARDSANTQYFGPGTRLTVL.